The clone carrying this TCR beta chain was counted once. This sample is drawn from a study of blood T cell repertoires in COVID-19. The wider study: Nucleic acid was either cDNA or gDNA, and it came from T cells, B-cell-depleted T cells, or PBMCs.

TCRdb's table, derived via immunoSEQ multiplex PCR, lists solely in-frame clones and lacks some. In the table there are 150,000 or so clones, approximately 82% of which are singletons. Researchers sorted participants into cohorts using their self-reported clinical history. The study counted Cohort 3 donors as recovered given two negative PCRs, clearance, or symptom resolution. The clonotype comes from a man aged 45-65 years who had recovered from COVID-19. Sequenced sample: PBMCs or T cells enriched from blood (not recorded which).

The CDR3 DNA reads TGCGCCAGCAGCCAAGATCAGCCGGGAGCGGGGGGCCCAATCGGGGAGCTGTTTTTT. Residues: CASSQDQPGAGGPIGELFF. The chain employs TRBV4-1 and TRBJ2-2; 9 bases agree with TRBD2. J was trimmed by 7 bases and V by 0 bases; bases with no gene match: 15. This CDR3 region has 19 residues. Germline V gene data show CDR1 as MGHRA and CDR2 as YSYEKL.